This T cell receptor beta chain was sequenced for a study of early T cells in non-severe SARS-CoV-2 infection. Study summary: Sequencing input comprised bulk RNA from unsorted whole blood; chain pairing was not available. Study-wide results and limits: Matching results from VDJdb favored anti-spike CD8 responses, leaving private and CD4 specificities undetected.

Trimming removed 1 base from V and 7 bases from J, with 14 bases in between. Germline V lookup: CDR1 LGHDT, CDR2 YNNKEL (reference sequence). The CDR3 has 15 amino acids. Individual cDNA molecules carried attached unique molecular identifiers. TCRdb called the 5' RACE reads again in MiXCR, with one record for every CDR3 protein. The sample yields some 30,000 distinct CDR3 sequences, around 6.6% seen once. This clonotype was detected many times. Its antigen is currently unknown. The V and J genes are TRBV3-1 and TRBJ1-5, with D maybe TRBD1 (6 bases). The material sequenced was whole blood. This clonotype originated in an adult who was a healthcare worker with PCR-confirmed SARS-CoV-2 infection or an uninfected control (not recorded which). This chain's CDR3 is CASSQAFGQGQPQHF. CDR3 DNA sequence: TGTGCCAGCAGCCAAGCGTTTGGGCAGGGGCAGCCCCAGCATTTT.